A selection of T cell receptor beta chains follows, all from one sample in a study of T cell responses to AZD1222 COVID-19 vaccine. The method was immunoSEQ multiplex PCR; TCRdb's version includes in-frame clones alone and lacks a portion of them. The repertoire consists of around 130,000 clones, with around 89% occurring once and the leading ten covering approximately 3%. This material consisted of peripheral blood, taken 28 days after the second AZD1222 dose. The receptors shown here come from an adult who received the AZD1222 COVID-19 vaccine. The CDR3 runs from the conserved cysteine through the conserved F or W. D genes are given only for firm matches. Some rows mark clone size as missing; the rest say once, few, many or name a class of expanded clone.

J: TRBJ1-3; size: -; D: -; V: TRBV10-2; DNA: TGCGCCAGCAAGGAGGAGGGGATCTCTGGAAACACCATATATTTT; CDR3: CASKEEGISGNTIYF
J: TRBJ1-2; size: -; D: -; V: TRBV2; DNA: TGTGCCACTCGGGGGGGCGATTTTAACTATGGCTACACCTTC; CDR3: CATRGGDFNYGYTF
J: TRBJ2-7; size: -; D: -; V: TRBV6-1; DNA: TGTGCCAGCAGTGAATGGACCCCTGCACTAGGGGCTTACGAGCAGTACTTC; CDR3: CASSEWTPALGAYEQYF
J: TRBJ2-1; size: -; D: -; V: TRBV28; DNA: TGTGCCAGCATTTCCCTAGACCGTCAGTCGTACAATGAGCAGTTCTTC; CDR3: CASISLDRQSYNEQFF
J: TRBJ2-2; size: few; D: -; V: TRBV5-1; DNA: TGCGCCAGCAGCTTGACCCCCCCGGGACAAAACACCGGGGAGCTGTTTTTT; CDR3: CASSLTPPGQNTGELFF
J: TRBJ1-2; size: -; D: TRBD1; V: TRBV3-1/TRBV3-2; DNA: TGTGCCAGCAGCCAAGGGGGCAGAACAGGGGGTGGCTACACCTTC; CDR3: CASSQGGRTGGGYTF
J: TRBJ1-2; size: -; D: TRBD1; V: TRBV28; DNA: TGTGCCAGCTCTTCCGGGACAGAGGGAAGCTACACCTTC; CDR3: CASSSGTEGSYTF
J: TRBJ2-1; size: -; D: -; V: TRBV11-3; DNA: TGTGCCAGCAGCTTAGAAGGGACTCAAAATTACAATGAGCAGTTCTTC; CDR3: CASSLEGTQNYNEQFF
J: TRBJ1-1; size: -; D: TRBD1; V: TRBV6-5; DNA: TGTGCCAGCAGTTACTCTCGGACAGGGTCTTTTGAAGCTTTCTTT; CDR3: CASSYSRTGSFEAFF
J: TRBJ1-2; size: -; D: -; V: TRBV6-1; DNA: TGTGCCAGCAGTGAGGGACTGGGGCGCTATGGCTACACCTTC; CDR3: CASSEGLGRYGYTF
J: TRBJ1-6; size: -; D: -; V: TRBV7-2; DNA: TGTGCCAGCAGCCCCGGGGTTGAATCGAATTCACCCCTCCACTTT; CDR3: CASSPGVESNSPLHF
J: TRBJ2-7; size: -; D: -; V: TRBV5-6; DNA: TGTGCCAGCAGCTTGGTGGGCGGAACGGGCGAGCAGTACTTC; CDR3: CASSLVGGTGEQYF
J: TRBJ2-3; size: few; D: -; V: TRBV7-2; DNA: TGTGCCAGCAGCCTCGGAGGAGCAGCTCCGGGTACGCAGTATTTT; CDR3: CASSLGGAAPGTQYF
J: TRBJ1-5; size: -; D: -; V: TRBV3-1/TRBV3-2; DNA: TGTGCCAGCAGCCAGGGTAGCAATCAGCCCCAGCATTTT; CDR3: CASSQGSNQPQHF
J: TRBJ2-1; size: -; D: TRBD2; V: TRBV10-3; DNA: TGTGCCGTCGGAGGACTAGCGGGAGCCAATGAGCAGTTCTTC; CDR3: CAVGGLAGANEQFF
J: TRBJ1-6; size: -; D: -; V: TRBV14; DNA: TGTGCCAGCAGCCAAGAGTGGCGGTGGGGACGGACGAATTCACCCCTCCACTTT; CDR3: CASSQEWRWGRTNSPLHF
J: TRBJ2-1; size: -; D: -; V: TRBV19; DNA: TGTGCCACCTTGGGGGGGCCGGTTTACAATGAGCAGTTCTTC; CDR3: CATLGGPVYNEQFF
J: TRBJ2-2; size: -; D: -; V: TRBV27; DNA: TGTGCCAGCAGTCGGTCTGAGGACACCGGGGAGCTGTTTTTT; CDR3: CASSRSEDTGELFF
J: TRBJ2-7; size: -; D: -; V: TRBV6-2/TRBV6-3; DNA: TGTGCCAGCAGTCCCGGGGGTTGGACGTACGAGCAGTACTTC; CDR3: CASSPGGWTYEQYF
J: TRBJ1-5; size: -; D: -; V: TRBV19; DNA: TGTGCCAGTAGTATGCAAAGCGACAATCAGCCCCAGCATTTT; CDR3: CASSMQSDNQPQHF
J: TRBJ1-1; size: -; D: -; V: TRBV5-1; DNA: TGCGCCAGCAGCTTACAGGGGAACACTGAAGCTTTCTTT; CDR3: CASSLQGNTEAFF
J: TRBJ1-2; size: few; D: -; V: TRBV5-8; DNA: TGTGCCAGCAGCTTGCGGGCTACGGACTATGGCTACACCTTC; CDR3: CASSLRATDYGYTF
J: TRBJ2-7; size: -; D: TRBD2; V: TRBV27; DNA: TGTGCCAGCAGTTTAGGGAGGGTGAACTCCTACGAGCAGTACTTC; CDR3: CASSLGRVNSYEQYF
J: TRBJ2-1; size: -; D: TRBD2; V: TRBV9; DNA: TGTGCCAGCAGCCAGATGGGGGAGGGATACAATGAGCAGTTCTTC; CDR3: CASSQMGEGYNEQFF
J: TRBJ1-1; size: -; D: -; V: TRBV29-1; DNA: TGCAGCGTTGAACGGACAGAATACACTGAAGCTTTCTTT; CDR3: CSVERTEYTEAFF
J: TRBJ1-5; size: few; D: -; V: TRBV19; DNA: TGTGCCAGTAGTCGGACGGGTAGCAATCAGCCCCAGCATTTT; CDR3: CASSRTGSNQPQHF